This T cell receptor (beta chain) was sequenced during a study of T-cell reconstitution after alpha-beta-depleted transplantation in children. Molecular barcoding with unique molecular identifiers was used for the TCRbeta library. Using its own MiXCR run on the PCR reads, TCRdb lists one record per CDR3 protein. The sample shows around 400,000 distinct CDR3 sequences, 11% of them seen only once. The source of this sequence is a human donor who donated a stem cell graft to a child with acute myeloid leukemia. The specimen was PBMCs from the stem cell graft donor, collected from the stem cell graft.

Written as DNA, the CDR3 is TGTGCCAGCAGCCGAACTCAAGGCGGGGAGCTGTTTTTT. Its protein product is CASSRTQGGELFF. This chain links TRBV3-1 with TRBJ2-2; D ambiguous. The length of the CDR3 is 13 residues. CDR1 is LGHDT, CDR2 YNNKEL, per germline (reference sequence). Trimming removed 4 bases at V and 7 bases at J, with 10 bases between.